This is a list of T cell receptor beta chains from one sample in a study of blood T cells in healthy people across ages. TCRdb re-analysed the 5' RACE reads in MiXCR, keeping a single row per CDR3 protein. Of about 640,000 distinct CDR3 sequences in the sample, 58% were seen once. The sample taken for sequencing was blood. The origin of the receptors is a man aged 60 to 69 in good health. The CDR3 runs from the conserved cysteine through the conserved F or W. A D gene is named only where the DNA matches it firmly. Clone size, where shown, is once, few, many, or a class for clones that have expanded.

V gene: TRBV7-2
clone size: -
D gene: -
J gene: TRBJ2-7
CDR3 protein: CANSSYTRYEQYF
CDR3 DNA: TGTGCCAACAGCTCATACACACGCTACGAGCAGTACTTC

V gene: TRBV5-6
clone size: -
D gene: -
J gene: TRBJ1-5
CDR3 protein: CASSSYHRENQPQHF
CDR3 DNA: TGTGCCAGCAGCTCCTACCACAGGGAGAATCAGCCCCAGCATTTT

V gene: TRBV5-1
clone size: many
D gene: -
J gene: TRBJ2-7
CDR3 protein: CASSLRGEPYEQYF
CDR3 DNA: TGCGCCAGCAGCCTACGGGGAGAACCCTACGAGCAGTACTTC

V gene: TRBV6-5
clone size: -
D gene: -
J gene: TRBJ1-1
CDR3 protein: CASSYNRGRDTEAFF
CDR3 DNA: TGTGCCAGCAGTTACAATCGGGGGCGCGACACTGAAGCTTTCTTT

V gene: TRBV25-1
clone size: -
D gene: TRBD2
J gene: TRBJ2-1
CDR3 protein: CASREAGRTWGEQFF
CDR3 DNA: TGCGCCAGCAGAGAAGCGGGGAGGACGTGGGGTGAGCAGTTCTTC

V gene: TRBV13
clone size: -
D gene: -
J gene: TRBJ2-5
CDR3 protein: CASTPGGVEETQYF
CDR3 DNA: TGTGCCAGCACACCAGGTGGTGTGGAAGAGACCCAGTACTTC

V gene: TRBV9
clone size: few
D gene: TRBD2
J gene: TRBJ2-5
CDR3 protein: CASSSRTSGQETQYF
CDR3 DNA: TGTGCCAGCAGCAGCCGGACTAGCGGACAAGAGACCCAGTACTTC

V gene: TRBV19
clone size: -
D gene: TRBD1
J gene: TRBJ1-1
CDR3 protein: CASSAGQGGTEAFF
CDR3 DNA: TGTGCCAGTAGTGCCGGACAGGGAGGCACTGAAGCTTTCTTT

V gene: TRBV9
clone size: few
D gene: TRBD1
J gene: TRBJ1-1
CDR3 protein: CASSPQTGSNTEAFF
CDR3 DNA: TGTGCCAGCAGCCCACAGACAGGGTCGAACACTGAAGCTTTCTTT

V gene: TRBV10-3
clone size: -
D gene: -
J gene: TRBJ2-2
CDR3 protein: CAISGGRAVDTGELFF
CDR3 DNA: TGTGCCATCAGTGGAGGAAGGGCAGTCGACACCGGGGAGCTGTTTTTT

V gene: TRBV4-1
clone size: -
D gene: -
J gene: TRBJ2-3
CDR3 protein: CASSQVGLDTQYF
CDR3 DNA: TGCGCCAGCAGCCAAGTGGGACTTGATACGCAGTATTTT

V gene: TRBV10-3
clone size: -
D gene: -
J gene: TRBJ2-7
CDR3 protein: CAIRPHREGEYNEQYF
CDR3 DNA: TGTGCCATCAGGCCACACAGGGAAGGGGAATACAATGAGCAGTACTTC

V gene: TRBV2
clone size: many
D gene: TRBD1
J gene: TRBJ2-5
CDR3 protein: CASSEQGTVQETQYF
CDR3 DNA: TGTGCCAGCAGTGAACAAGGGACAGTACAAGAGACCCAGTACTTC

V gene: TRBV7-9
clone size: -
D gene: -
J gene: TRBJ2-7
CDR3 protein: CASGSLGEQYF
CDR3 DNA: TGTGCCAGCGGCTCATTAGGCGAGCAGTACTTC

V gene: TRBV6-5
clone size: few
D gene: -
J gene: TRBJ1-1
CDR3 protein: CASSYVTERSAEAFF
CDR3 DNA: TGTGCCAGCAGTTACGTCACGGAGCGGAGCGCTGAAGCTTTCTTT

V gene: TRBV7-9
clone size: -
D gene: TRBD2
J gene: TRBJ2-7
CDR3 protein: CASSPRTSGGASYEQYF
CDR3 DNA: TGTGCCAGCAGCCCACGGACTAGCGGGGGTGCCTCCTACGAGCAGTACTTC

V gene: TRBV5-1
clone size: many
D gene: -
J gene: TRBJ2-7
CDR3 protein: CASSLSQGSLYEQYF
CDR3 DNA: TGCGCCAGCAGCTTGTCCCAGGGCTCCCTTTACGAGCAGTACTTC

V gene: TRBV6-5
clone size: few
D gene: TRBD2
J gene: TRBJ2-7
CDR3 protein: CASTTREGTYEQYF
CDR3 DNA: TGTGCCAGCACCACGAGGGAGGGGACCTACGAGCAGTACTTC

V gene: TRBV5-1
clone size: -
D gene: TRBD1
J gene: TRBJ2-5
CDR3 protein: CASSSNRDRRLGSQETQYF
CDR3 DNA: TGCGCCAGCAGTTCGAACCGGGACAGGCGTTTGGGATCTCAAGAGACCCAGTACTTC

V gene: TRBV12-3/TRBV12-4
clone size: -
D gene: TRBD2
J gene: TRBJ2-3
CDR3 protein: CASRRGGADTQYF
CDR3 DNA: TGTGCCAGCCGGCGGGGGGGCGCAGATACGCAGTATTTT

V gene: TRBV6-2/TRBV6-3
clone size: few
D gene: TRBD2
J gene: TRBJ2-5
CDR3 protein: CAGQKTSGQETQYF
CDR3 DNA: TGTGCCGGCCAAAAGACTAGCGGCCAAGAGACCCAGTACTTC

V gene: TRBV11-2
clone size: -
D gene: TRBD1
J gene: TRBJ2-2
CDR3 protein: CASSLESRGTGGTGELFF
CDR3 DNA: TGTGCCAGCAGCTTAGAATCTCGAGGGACAGGGGGTACCGGGGAGCTGTTTTTT

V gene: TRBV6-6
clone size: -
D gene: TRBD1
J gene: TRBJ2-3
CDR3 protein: CASGQGDTDTQYF
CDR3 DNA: TGTGCCAGCGGCCAGGGGGACACAGATACGCAGTATTTT

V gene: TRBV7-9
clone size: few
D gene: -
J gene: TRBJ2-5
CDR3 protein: CASSPTLRGETQYF
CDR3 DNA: TGTGCCAGCAGCCCTACCCTCAGGGGAGAGACCCAGTACTTC

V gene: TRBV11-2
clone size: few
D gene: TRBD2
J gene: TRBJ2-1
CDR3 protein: CASSLGFQRGGPLSYNEQFF
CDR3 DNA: TGTGCCAGCAGCTTAGGGTTCCAGCGGGGGGGCCCTCTCTCCTACAATGAGCAGTTCTTC

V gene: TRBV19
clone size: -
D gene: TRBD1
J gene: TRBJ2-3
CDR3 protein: CASGRTGEFSTQYF
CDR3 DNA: TGTGCCAGTGGTCGGACAGGGGAATTCAGTACGCAGTATTTT

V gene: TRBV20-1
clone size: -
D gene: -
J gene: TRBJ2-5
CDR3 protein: CSARPLGEQYF
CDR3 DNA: TGCAGTGCTAGGCCCCTTGGGGAGCAGTACTTC

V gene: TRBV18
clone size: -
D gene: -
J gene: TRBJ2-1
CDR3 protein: CASSTSYIEQFF
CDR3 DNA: TGTGCCAGCTCAACCTCGTACATCGAGCAGTTCTTC

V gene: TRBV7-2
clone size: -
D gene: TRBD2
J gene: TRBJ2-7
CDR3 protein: CASSLSGGFGEQYF
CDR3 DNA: TGTGCCAGCAGCCTTAGCGGGGGATTTGGGGAGCAGTACTTC

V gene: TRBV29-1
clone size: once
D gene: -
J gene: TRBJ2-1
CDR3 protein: CSVAGPGAGGNEQFF
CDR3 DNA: TGCAGCGTTGCTGGTCCGGGGGCAGGGGGCAATGAGCAGTTCTTC

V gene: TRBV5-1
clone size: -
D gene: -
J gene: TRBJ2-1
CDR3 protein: CASSYQGYNEQFF
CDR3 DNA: TGCGCCAGCAGCTACCAGGGGTACAATGAGCAGTTCTTC

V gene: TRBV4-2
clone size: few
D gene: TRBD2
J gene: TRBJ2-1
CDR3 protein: CASRASGAYNEQFF
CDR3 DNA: TGTGCCAGCAGAGCTAGCGGGGCGTACAATGAGCAGTTCTTC

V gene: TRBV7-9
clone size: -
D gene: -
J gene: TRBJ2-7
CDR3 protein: CASSLAMAGYEQYF
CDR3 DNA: TGTGCCAGCAGCTTAGCGATGGCCGGATACGAGCAGTACTTC

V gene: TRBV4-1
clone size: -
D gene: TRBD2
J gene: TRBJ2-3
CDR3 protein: CASSQNSGGLGTDTQYF
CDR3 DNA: TGCGCCAGCAGCCAAAATAGCGGGGGGCTGGGCACAGATACGCAGTATTTT

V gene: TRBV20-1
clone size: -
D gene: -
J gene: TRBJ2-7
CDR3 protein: CSASPTMGGPYEQYF
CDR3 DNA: TGCAGTGCTAGTCCAACTATGGGGGGGCCGTACGAGCAGTACTTC

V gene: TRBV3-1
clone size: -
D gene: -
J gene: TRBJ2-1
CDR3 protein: CASSQDSVIGEQFF
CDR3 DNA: TGTGCCAGCAGCCAAGATTCTGTGATAGGTGAGCAGTTCTTC

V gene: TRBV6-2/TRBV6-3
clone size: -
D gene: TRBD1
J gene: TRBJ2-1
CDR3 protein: CATATGNYNEQFF
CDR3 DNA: TGTGCCACTGCGACAGGGAACTACAATGAGCAGTTCTTC

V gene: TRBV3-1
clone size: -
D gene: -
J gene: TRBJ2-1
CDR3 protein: CASSRGGRPYNEQFF
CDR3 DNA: TGTGCCAGCAGCCGCGGGGGCCGACCCTACAATGAGCAGTTCTTC

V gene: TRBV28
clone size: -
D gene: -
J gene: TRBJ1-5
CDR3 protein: CASKRPGVYSNQPQHF
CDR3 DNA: TGTGCCAGCAAGCGCCCCGGGGTATATAGCAATCAGCCCCAGCATTTT

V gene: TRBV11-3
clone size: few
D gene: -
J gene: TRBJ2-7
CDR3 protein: CASSLVTGTYEQYF
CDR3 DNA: TGTGCCAGCAGCTTAGTAACGGGGACCTACGAGCAGTACTTC

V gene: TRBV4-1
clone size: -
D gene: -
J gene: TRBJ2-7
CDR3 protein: CASSQRYRDYEQYF
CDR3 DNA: TGCGCCAGCAGCCAAAGGTACCGGGACTACGAGCAGTACTTC

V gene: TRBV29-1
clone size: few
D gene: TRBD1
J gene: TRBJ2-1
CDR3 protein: CSARLTGGATSYNEQFF
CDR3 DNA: TGCAGCGCTCGGCTGACAGGGGGCGCGACGTCCTACAATGAGCAGTTCTTC

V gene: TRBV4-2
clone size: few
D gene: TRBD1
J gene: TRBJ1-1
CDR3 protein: CASSQGTGRLNTEAFF
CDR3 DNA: TGTGCCAGCAGCCAAGGGACAGGGCGGTTGAACACTGAAGCTTTCTTT

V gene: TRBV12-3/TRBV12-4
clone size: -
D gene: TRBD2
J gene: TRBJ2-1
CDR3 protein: CASSFVTSGRYNEQFF
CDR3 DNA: TGTGCCAGCAGTTTCGTGACTAGCGGGAGATACAATGAGCAGTTCTTC

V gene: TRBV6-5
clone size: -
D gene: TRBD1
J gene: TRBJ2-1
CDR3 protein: CASSYFGTGGHEQFF
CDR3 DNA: TGTGCCAGCAGTTATTTCGGGACAGGGGGCCATGAGCAGTTCTTC

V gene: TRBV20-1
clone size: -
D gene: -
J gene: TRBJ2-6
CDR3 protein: CSARDGSGANVLTF
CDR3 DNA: TGCAGTGCTAGGGACGGCTCTGGGGCCAACGTCCTGACTTTC

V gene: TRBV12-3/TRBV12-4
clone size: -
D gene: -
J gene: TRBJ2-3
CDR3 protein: CASSPTTSWAQYF
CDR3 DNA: TGTGCCAGCAGCCCTACTACTAGCTGGGCGCAGTATTTT

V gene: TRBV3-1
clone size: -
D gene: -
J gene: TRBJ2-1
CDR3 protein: CASSQELAVYNEQFF
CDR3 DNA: TGTGCCAGCAGCCAAGAACTTGCAGTCTACAATGAGCAGTTCTTC

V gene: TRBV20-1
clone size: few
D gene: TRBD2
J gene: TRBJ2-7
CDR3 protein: CSAYSSGTYEQYF
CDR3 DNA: TGCAGTGCTTATTCTAGCGGTACCTACGAGCAGTACTTC

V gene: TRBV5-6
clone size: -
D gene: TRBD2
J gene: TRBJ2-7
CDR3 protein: CASSWSSGGAYNEQYF
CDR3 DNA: TGTGCCAGCAGCTGGAGCAGCGGGGGGGCTTACAATGAGCAGTACTTC

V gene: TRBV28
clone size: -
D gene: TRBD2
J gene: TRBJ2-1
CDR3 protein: CASTQGGRGAPDEQFF
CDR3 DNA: TGTGCCAGCACCCAAGGTGGGCGGGGGGCTCCGGATGAGCAGTTCTTC

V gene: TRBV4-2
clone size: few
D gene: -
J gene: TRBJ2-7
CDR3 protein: CASSQVFVWAYEQYF
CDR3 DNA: TGTGCCAGCAGCCAAGTTTTCGTTTGGGCCTACGAGCAGTACTTC